This TCR beta chain came from a study of human T cells and chemical hapten exposure. This clonotype occurred a few times. Individual cDNA molecules each carried unique molecular identifiers attached by the library. One entry per CDR3 protein, called by TCRdb with MiXCR from the RACE reads. The sample includes 95,000 to 150,000 distinct CDR3 sequences, approximately 15% of them seen just once. Germline V gene sequence: CDR1 KGHSH, CDR2 LQKENI. Trimming removed 7 bases from V and 1 base from J; junction bases left unmatched: 3. CDR3 size: 14 residues. Specified time point: pre-sensitization, week 0. Treatment given: therapeutic diphenylcyclopropenone sensitization with weekly scalp DPC.

The chain uses TRBV18 and TRBJ2-3, with 9 positions matching TRBD2. The TCR sequence derives from a woman between 18 and 30 years old with alopecia areata. Some clones in this sample may be carry-over from other donors' samples. This specimen was whole blood, taken in connection with sensitization to the hapten diphenylcyclopropenone (DPC). The CDR3, as DNA: TGTGCCAGCTGCATAGCGGGGGGCACAGATACGCAGTATTTT. Protein: CASCIAGGTDTQYF. The complete variable domain, with remaining parts taken from reference TRBV18 and TRBJ2-3, reads NAGVMQNPRHLVRRRGQEARLRCSPMKGHSHVYWYRQLPEEGLKFMVYLQKENIIDESGMPKERFSAEFPKEGPSILRIQQVVRGDSAAYFCASCIAGGTDTQYFGPGTRLTVL.